One and the same sample provided the 32 T cell receptor beta chains below, sequenced in a study of blood T cell repertoires in COVID-19. TCRdb's table, derived via immunoSEQ multiplex PCR, lists solely in-frame clones and lacks some. The table has some 310,000 clones, 90% seen once. Sequenced: peripheral blood. These receptors were obtained from a woman between 40 and 50 years old with COVID-19, enrolled during active disease.

The chain combines TRBV4-3 with TRBJ1-5; D may be TRBD1 (6 bases). Germline V gene sequence: CDR1 LGHNA, CDR2 YSLEER. Trimming stripped 1 base from V and 7 bases from J, with 8 bases between. The CDR3 totals 13 residues. The CDR3 bases are TGCGCCAGCAGCCAAGCCAGGGGCCAGCCCCAGCATTTT. Its protein is CASSQARGQPQHF.

The chain is built from TRBV7-9 and TRBJ1-4; D is perhaps TRBD1 (6 bases). V lost 5 bases, J lost 3 bases, and 10 bases lay in between. CDR3 length equals 14 residues. Germline CDR1 is SEHNR and CDR2 is FQNEAQ (reference sequence). Written as DNA, the CDR3 is TGTGCCAGCAGCCCCCAGGGGTCTAATGAAAAACTGTTTTTT. Amino acids: CASSPQGSNEKLFF.

The gene calls are TRBV6-2 or TRBV6-3 and TRBJ1-3, with D tentatively TRBD1 (6 bases). Trimming stripped 4 bases from V and 7 bases from J, with 11 bases between. The CDR3 totals 13 residues. Per the germline V gene, CDR1 is MNHEY and CDR2 is SVGEGT. CDR3 nucleotides: TGTGCCAGCAGTTCACCAGGGGTGAACACCATATATTTT. As protein: CASSSPGVNTIYF.

The V gene is TRBV7-9, the J gene TRBJ2-1, with 14 bases fitting TRBD2. The CDR3 runs 19 residues. J was trimmed by 2 bases and V by 5 bases; bases with no gene match: 11. Per germline, CDR1 SEHNR and CDR2 FQNEAQ (reference sequence). The CDR3 coding sequence is TGTGCCAGCAGCCTAGGGACTAGCGGGAGAGGGGGCCCCTACAATGAGCAGTTCTTC. Encoded protein: CASSLGTSGRGGPYNEQFF.

The chain combines TRBV6-2 or TRBV6-3 with TRBJ1-6; TRBD1 matches at 8 bases. Germline trimming cut 2 bases from V and 6 bases from J; bases unmatched to any gene: 9. CDR1 and CDR2 from the germline V gene are MNHEY and SVGEGT. The CDR3 is 17 residues long. The CDR3 DNA sequence: TGTGCCAGCAGTTACGTTCGACAGGGGTTTAGTAATTCACCCCTCCACTTT. As protein: CASSYVRQGFSNSPLHF.

The chain joins TRBV7-9 to TRBJ2-7; the D gene is possibly TRBD1 (5 bases). The CDR3 length is 14 residues. The germline V gene has CDR1 SEHNR and CDR2 FQNEAQ (reference sequence). Trimming removed 4 bases from V and 2 bases from J, with 12 bases in between. DNA for the CDR3: TGTGCCAGCAGCTCCGCTAGGGGTCCCTACGAGCAGTACTTC. The encoded protein is CASSSARGPYEQYF.

V is TRBV11-2 and J is TRBJ2-1; 9 bases are shared with TRBD1. Germline V CDR1 and CDR2: SGHAT, FQNNGV. Losses at the gene ends were 3 bases for V and 4 bases for J; bases not matched to a gene: 7. The CDR3 extends over 16 amino acids. This CDR3 reads CASSFQQGAGYNEQFF. DNA for the CDR3: TGTGCCAGCAGCTTTCAACAGGGGGCGGGATACAATGAGCAGTTCTTC.

The CDR3 nucleotides are TGTGCCAGCAGTTACTCGACAGCCTCCTATAATTCACCCCTCCACTTT. Translating gives CASSYSTASYNSPLHF. This rearrangement joins TRBV6-2 or TRBV6-3 to TRBJ1-6, with a possible D match to TRBD1 (5 bases). The CDR3 has 16 amino acids. CDR1 and CDR2 from the germline V gene are MNHEY and SVGEGT. Between the trimmed V and J ends, which lost 0 bases and 0 bases, there was a span of 6 bases.

The chain uses TRBV30 and TRBJ1-6, with no clear D. The V gene's germline CDR1 is GTSNPN and CDR2 SVGIG (reference sequence). The length of the CDR3 is 14 residues. Trimming took 0 bases from V and 10 from J, leaving 13 bases between them. The CDR3 nucleotides are TGTGCCTGGAGTGTGGTCACGTTGGGCTCACCCCTCCACTTT. Translation: CAWSVVTLGSPLHF.

The chain carries TRBV24-1 and TRBJ2-5; 9 bases line up with TRBD1. V lost 4 bases and J lost 0; bases outside the gene matches: 14. The CDR3 totals 19 residues. Per germline, CDR1 KGHDR and CDR2 SFDVKD. The CDR3 nucleotides read TGTGCCACCAGTGACCGGAGATTAGGACAGGGGTCGTACCAAGAGACCCAGTACTTC. Its translation is CATSDRRLGQGSYQETQYF.

The chain employs TRBV5-1 and TRBJ1-1, with TRBD1 as a possible D gene (6 bases). Trimming took 0 bases from V and 2 from J, leaving 11 bases between them. The germline V gene has CDR1 SGHRS and CDR2 YFSETQ. The CDR3 spans 15 residues. This chain's CDR3 is CASSLAGAGNTEAFF. CDR3 coding DNA: TGCGCCAGCAGCTTGGCAGGGGCAGGAAACACTGAAGCTTTCTTT.

V is TRBV10-3 and J is TRBJ1-6; D is perhaps TRBD1 (5 bases). Trimming removed 4 bases at V and 7 bases at J, with 11 bases between. The CDR3 is 14 amino acids. The germline gives CDR1 ENHRY, CDR2 SYGVKD. CDR3 loop: CAISVDSLNSPLHF. As DNA, the CDR3 is TGTGCCATCAGTGTCGACAGCCTGAATTCACCCCTCCACTTT.

The V and J genes are TRBV5-1 and TRBJ2-7; 9 bases line up with TRBD2. J was trimmed by 7 bases and V by 3 bases; bases with no gene match: 20. Germline lookup yields CDR1 SGHRS and CDR2 YFSETQ. The CDR3 has 18 residues. CDR3 nucleotides: TGCGCCAGCAGCTACCGCCCCGGGACTCGCGGGGGGGCGGGGGAGCAGTACTTC. This gives the protein CASSYRPGTRGGAGEQYF.

This sequence joins TRBV28 and TRBJ1-5, with 7 positions matching TRBD1. CDR3 size: 15 residues. J lost 4 bases, V lost 8 bases, and 11 bases had no gene match. Germline CDR1 and CDR2: MDHEN and SYDVKM. The DNA of the CDR3 is TGTGCCAGCCTCCCCCGGTCAGGGGGAAATCAGCCCCAGCATTTT. Translated, it gives CASLPRSGGNQPQHF.

The rearrangement uses TRBV10-3 and TRBJ2-5; 9 nucleotides line up with TRBD1. CDR3 size: 15 residues. Trimming took 3 bases from V and 4 from J; bases not matched to a gene: 6. CDR1 and CDR2 from the germline V gene are ENHRY and SYGVKD. CDR3 DNA: TGTGCCATCAGTGACTTGACAGGGGGGGGAGAGACCCAGTACTTC. It is translated as CAISDLTGGGETQYF.

The V and J genes are TRBV28 and TRBJ1-6; D remains ambiguous. This CDR3 region has 14 residues. Germline V gene lookup returns CDR1 MDHEN and CDR2 SYDVKM. V was cut by 4 bases and J by 4 bases, with 8 bases left in between. CDR3 sequence (DNA): TGTGCCAGCAGTTGGCAGGCTTATAATTCACCCCTCCACTTT. This gives the protein CASSWQAYNSPLHF.

The chain carries TRBV5-1 and TRBJ2-2; the D gene is possibly TRBD2 (5 bases). The length of the CDR3 is 17 residues. Germline-derived CDR1 and CDR2 are SGHRS and YFSETQ. Trimming took 0 bases from V and 0 from J, leaving 12 bases between them. CDR3 protein: CASSLGTGFANTGELFF. The CDR3, as DNA: TGCGCCAGCAGCTTGGGGACGGGATTCGCGAACACCGGGGAGCTGTTTTTT.

This clone was detected once. This sequence joins TRBV5-5 and TRBJ1-2; unclear D gene. The CDR3 is made up of 14 amino acids. Per the germline V gene, CDR1 is SGHKS and CDR2 is YYEKEE (reference sequence). The ends were cut back, 4 bases at V and 10 bases at J, with 20 bases in the middle. CDR3 nucleotides: TGTGCCAGCAGCCCCATGGCGGTCAATGGGTACTACACCTTC. Protein sequence: CASSPMAVNGYYTF.

The chain recombines TRBV29-1 with TRBJ1-2; no clear D. Germline V gene lookup returns CDR1 SQVTM and CDR2 ANQGSEA. V gave up 6 bases and J gave up 7 bases, with 9 bases separating them. The CDR3 consists of 10 residues. The chain's CDR3 is CSVGALGYTF. The DNA for the CDR3 is TGCAGCGTCGGAGCACTTGGCTACACCTTC.

The chain employs TRBV19 and TRBJ2-7, with TRBD1 identical over 8 bases. CDR1 is LNHDA, CDR2 SQIVND, per germline (reference sequence). The CDR3 runs 14 residues. Losses at the gene ends were 4 bases for V and 2 bases for J; bases not matched to a gene: 4. The CDR3 loop is CASSTRTGTYEQYF. DNA for the CDR3: TGTGCCAGTAGTACGCGGACAGGGACCTACGAGCAGTACTTC.

This sequence joins TRBV4-3 and TRBJ1-3; tentatively, D is TRBD1 (5 bases). V dropped 3 bases and J dropped 0 bases, with 12 bases sitting between them. CDR3 length: 16 residues. Per germline, CDR1 LGHNA and CDR2 YSLEER. The CDR3 here is CASSQAQGPSGNTIYF. CDR3 nucleotides: TGCGCCAGCAGCCAGGCTCAGGGCCCCTCTGGAAACACCATATATTTT.

This sequence joins TRBV4-3 and TRBJ1-6; perhaps TRBD1 as D (6 bases). The V end lost 1 base, the J end lost 1 base, and 11 bases lay between the germline ends. Germline V CDR1 and CDR2: LGHNA, YSLEER. The CDR3 sequence is 17 residues long. The CDR3 reads CASSQGGRVSYNSPLHF. The CDR3 nucleotides are TGCGCCAGCAGCCAAGGGGGGCGCGTGTCCTATAATTCACCCCTCCACTTT.

The J gene is TRBJ1-1, the V gene TRBV5-4; 8 nucleotides agree with TRBD1. CDR1 SGHNT and CDR2 YYREEE come from the germline V gene (reference sequence). The CDR3 spans 13 residues. J lost 3 bases, V lost 5 bases, and 3 bases had no gene match. This CDR3 is CASRPRGHTEAFF. The CDR3 DNA is TGTGCCAGCAGACCCAGGGGGCACACTGAAGCTTTCTTT.

This chain uses TRBV30 with TRBJ1-1, with TRBD1 matching over 7 bases. Germline CDR1 GTSNPN, CDR2 SVGIG (reference sequence). V dropped 7 bases and J dropped 4; count of bases not matched to a gene: 12. The CDR3 totals 14 residues. The CDR3 nucleotides are TGTGCCTTCAAGGGGGCGCGGGACGGCACTGAAGCTTTCTTT. Translating gives CAFKGARDGTEAFF.

The chain recombines TRBV28 with TRBJ1-1; D perhaps matches TRBD1 (6 bases). The CDR3 contains 18 residues. Looked up from germline, CDR1 is MDHEN and CDR2 is SYDVKM. V was pared by 4 bases and J by 4 bases, with 25 bases between. This CDR3 reads CASSSIMPATGSGTEAFF. CDR3 bases: TGTGCCAGCAGTTCCATTATGCCCGCCACAGGGTCAGGCACTGAAGCTTTCTTT.

V and J are TRBV6-5 and TRBJ1-1; D is possibly TRBD1 (5 bases). Trimming shortened V by 0 bases and J by 0 bases, and 11 bases separated the two germline ends. CDR1 MNHEY and CDR2 SVGAGI come from the germline V gene. The CDR3 loop spans 16 amino acids. CDR3 DNA: TGTGCCAGCAGTTACTCGCGGGGCGGAATGAACACTGAAGCTTTCTTT. Its translation: CASSYSRGGMNTEAFF.

The V gene is TRBV14, the J gene TRBJ2-5; 9 bases map to TRBD1. Germline V CDR1 and CDR2: SGHDN, FVKESK. This CDR3 region has 15 residues. V lost 5 bases to trimming and J lost 6 bases; unmatched junction nucleotides: 10. The CDR3 region has the DNA TGTGCCAGCAGCAGACGCCGGGACAGGGAAAAGACCCAGTACTTC. Translated: CASSRRRDREKTQYF.

J is TRBJ1-5 and V is TRBV2; 8 nucleotides match TRBD1. J lost 7 bases, V lost 6 bases, and 14 bases had no gene match. The CDR3 totals 16 residues. From germline, CDR1 is SNHLY and CDR2 FYNNEI. The CDR3 sequence: CASRFEIGQGGQPQHF. The CDR3 DNA reads as TGTGCCAGCAGGTTTGAAATCGGACAGGGTGGGCAGCCCCAGCATTTT. The full variable domain, in which reference TRBV2 and TRBJ1-5 provide the parts outside the CDR3, is EPEVTQTPSHQVTQMGQEVILRCVPISNHLYFYWYRQILGQKVEFLVSFYNNEISEKSEIFDDQFSVERPDGSNFTLKIRSTKLEDSAMYFCASRFEIGQGGQPQHFGDGTRLSIL.

The gene calls are TRBV18 and TRBJ2-4, with D maybe TRBD2 (5 bases). V shed 3 bases and J shed 7 bases, with 13 bases lying between them. The V gene's germline CDR1 is KGHSH and CDR2 LQKENI. CDR3 length: 14 residues. The CDR3 region is CASSPGGSGNIQYF. CDR3 in DNA: TGTGCCAGCTCACCCGGAGGATCGGGGAACATTCAGTACTTC.

The chain is built from TRBV7-6 and TRBJ2-7; maybe TRBD2 (6 bases). This CDR3 spans 15 amino acids. V was clipped by 3 bases and J by 5 bases, with 17 bases between them. Per the germline V gene, CDR1 is SGHVS and CDR2 is FNYEAQ. CDR3 protein: CASSFSREKVHEQYF. For the CDR3, the DNA is TGTGCCAGCAGCTTTAGCCGGGAGAAAGTCCACGAGCAGTACTTC.

The chain links TRBV7-2 to TRBJ2-7; D gene unclear. The V end lost 3 bases, the J end lost 2 bases, and 11 bases lay between the germline ends. The germline V gene has CDR1 SGHTA and CDR2 FQGNSA. This CDR3 region has 14 residues. CDR3 sequence reads: CASSFSGGPYEQYF. The CDR3, as DNA: TGTGCCAGCAGCTTCTCCGGCGGTCCCTACGAGCAGTACTTC.

The chain uses TRBV28 and TRBJ1-1, with TRBD1 as a possible D gene (5 bases). Germline-derived CDR1 and CDR2 are MDHEN and SYDVKM. The CDR3 has 15 amino acids. Trimming removed 7 bases from V and 0 bases from J, with 15 bases in between. CDR3 DNA: TGTGCCAGCACCCTGACAGAGATTATGAACACTGAAGCTTTCTTT. Protein sequence: CASTLTEIMNTEAFF.